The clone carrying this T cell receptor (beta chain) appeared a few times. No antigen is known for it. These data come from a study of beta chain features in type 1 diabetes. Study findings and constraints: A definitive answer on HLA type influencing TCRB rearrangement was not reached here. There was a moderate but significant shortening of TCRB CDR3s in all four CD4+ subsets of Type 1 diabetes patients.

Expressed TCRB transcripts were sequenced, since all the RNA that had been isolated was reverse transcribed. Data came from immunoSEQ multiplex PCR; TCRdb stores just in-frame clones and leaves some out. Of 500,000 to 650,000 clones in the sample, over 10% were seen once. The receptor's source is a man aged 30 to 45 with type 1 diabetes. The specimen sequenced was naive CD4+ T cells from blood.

CDR3 amino acids: CASSVRGTSYEQYF. The CDR3, as DNA: TGTGCCAGCAGCGTGAGGGGAACCTCCTACGAGCAGTACTTC. The chain links TRBV7-9 to TRBJ2-7; D may be TRBD1 or TRBD2 (5 bases each). Trimming cost V 5 bases and J 0 bases, with 11 bases left between them. This CDR3 spans 14 amino acids. CDR1 is SEHNR, CDR2 FQNEAQ, per germline (reference sequence).